This T cell receptor beta chain emerged from a study of blood T cell repertoires in COVID-19. TCRdb keeps only in-frame clones here, not all; method: immunoSEQ multiplex PCR. This repertoire shows approximately 200,000 clones, more than 75% found once; its top ten account for roughly 6.4%. Germline CDR1 is DFQATT and CDR2 is SNEGSKA (reference sequence). There are 13 residues in the CDR3. V was clipped by 3 bases and J by 6 bases; unmatched bases: 5. This TCR was sampled from a man between 60 and 75 years old who had recovered from COVID-19. Material for sequencing was peripheral blood. The rearrangement uses TRBV20-1 and TRBJ2-3, with 8 bases matching TRBD2. CDR3 DNA sequence: TGCAGTGCTAGTCGAGCGGGAGTTGATACGCAGTATTTT. The encoded protein is CSASRAGVDTQYF.